A selection of T cell receptor beta chains follows, all from one sample in a study of blood T cell repertoires in COVID-19. The table came from immunoSEQ multiplex PCR; TCRdb's copy has only in-frame clones and leaves some out. The repertoire includes 80,000 to 100,000 clones, about 80% of them detected once, and roughly 11% sits in the top ten. The sequencing input was peripheral blood. These receptors were collected from a man in his sixties or seventies with active or convalescent COVID-19. Each CDR3 is given with its conserved first and last residue.

v_call: TRBV11-3; j_call: TRBJ2-1; cdr3_aa: CASSRGGSYYNEQFF
v_call: TRBV2; j_call: TRBJ2-7; cdr3_aa: CASRLNPSGAIEQYF
v_call: TRBV11-2; j_call: TRBJ1-4; cdr3_aa: CASPKWGGGWEKLFF
v_call: TRBV30; j_call: TRBJ2-7; cdr3_aa: CAWSVLSYEQYF
v_call: TRBV30; j_call: TRBJ2-5; cdr3_aa: CAWRKTGGWETQYF
v_call: TRBV10-1; j_call: TRBJ2-1; cdr3_aa: CASRRRRGDNEQFF
v_call: TRBV5-4; j_call: TRBJ1-4; cdr3_aa: CASSPGGTGSNEKLFF
v_call: TRBV11-2; j_call: TRBJ2-7; cdr3_aa: CASSPPGVPYEQYF
v_call: TRBV15; j_call: TRBJ2-3; cdr3_aa: CATSRRTSGGLDTQYF
v_call: TRBV11-2; j_call: TRBJ2-5; cdr3_aa: CASSTDAFQETQYF
v_call: TRBV18; j_call: TRBJ2-3; cdr3_aa: CASSQDRDGTQYF
v_call: TRBV20-1; j_call: TRBJ1-2; cdr3_aa: CSATDRGGYTF
v_call: TRBV11-3; j_call: TRBJ2-1; cdr3_aa: CASSLDRGRYNEQFF
v_call: TRBV6-1; j_call: TRBJ2-7; cdr3_aa: CASSERGTGTGYEQYF
v_call: TRBV30; j_call: TRBJ1-1; cdr3_aa: CAWSPPGVRRLNTEAFF
v_call: TRBV12-3/TRBV12-4; j_call: TRBJ1-5; cdr3_aa: CASSLEVNQPQHF
v_call: TRBV28; j_call: TRBJ1-5; cdr3_aa: CASSSQSNQPQHF
v_call: TRBV6-5; j_call: TRBJ2-6; cdr3_aa: CASSYENSGANVLTF